The 30 T cell receptor beta chains below were found in one sample sequenced in a study of cytomegalovirus exposure and HLA in healthy donors. Sequencing used immunoSEQ multiplex PCR; TCRdb keeps in-frame clones, though not all of them. The sample includes under 350,000 clones, around 85% of them seen just once. Input material: PBMCs. These receptors all stem from a woman between 18 and 29 years old in good health and CMV-seronegative.

V and J are TRBV19 and TRBJ1-1; 9 bases match TRBD1. The CDR3 extends over 14 amino acids. CDR1 and CDR2 (germline): LNHDA, SQIVND (reference sequence). V was pared by 5 bases and J by 7 bases, with 8 bases of the junction left unmatched. The CDR3 reads CASSLGQGGFEAFF. The CDR3 DNA reads TGTGCCAGTAGTCTGGGACAGGGAGGATTTGAAGCTTTCTTT.

The V and J genes are TRBV19 and TRBJ2-5; TRBD1 might be the D (6 bases). With 4 bases removed from V and 5 bases from J, the gap between germline ends came to 14 bases. Per the germline V gene, CDR1 is LNHDA and CDR2 is SQIVND (reference sequence). There are 14 residues in the CDR3. The CDR3 sequence: CASSTVARGETQYF. DNA of the CDR3: TGTGCCAGTAGTACGGTCGCAAGGGGGGAGACCCAGTACTTC.

The chain has TRBV5-1 and TRBJ1-6; D is perhaps TRBD1 (5 bases). The CDR3 consists of 15 residues. V shed 1 base and J shed 5 bases, with 10 bases lying between them. CDR1 and CDR2 (germline): SGHRS, YFSETQ. CDR3 DNA: TGCGCCAGCAGCTTGCGGGGGTCCCATAATTCACCCCTCCACTTT. Protein product: CASSLRGSHNSPLHF.

The CDR3 reads CASRLLGITNEKLFF. Written as DNA, the CDR3 is TGTGCCAGCAGATTGCTCGGGATCACTAATGAAAAACTGTTTTTT. The chain has TRBV27 and TRBJ1-4; D uncertain. Deletions cut 6 bases from V and 2 bases from J, with 13 bases between. The CDR3 is made up of 15 amino acids. Per germline, CDR1 MNHEY and CDR2 SMNVEV (reference sequence). Full variable domain (missing parts from reference TRBV27 and TRBJ1-4): EAQVTQNPRYLITVTGKKLTVTCSQNMNHEYMSWYRQDPGLGLRQIYYSMNVEVTDKGDVPEGYKVSRKEKRNFPLILESPSPNQTSLYFCASRLLGITNEKLFFGSGTQLSVL.

The chain couples TRBV2 to TRBJ2-7; a weak D match, TRBD2 (6 bases). V dropped 2 bases and J dropped 5 bases, with 16 bases sitting between them. The germline V gene encodes CDR1 SNHLY and CDR2 FYNNEI. The CDR3 extends over 15 amino acids. As DNA, the CDR3 is TGTGCCAGCAGTGAACTGACTAGTAAAGGGGACGAGCAGTACTTC. This translates into CASSELTSKGDEQYF.

The chain employs TRBV5-1 and TRBJ2-5; 7 nucleotides agree with TRBD1. CDR1 and CDR2 (germline): SGHRS, YFSETQ. The CDR3 covers 15 residues. With 1 base clipped from V and 0 bases from J, the junction kept 3 bases outside the gene matches. CDR3 sequence reads: CASSLFTGDQETQYF. CDR3 DNA sequence: TGCGCCAGCAGCTTGTTTACAGGGGACCAAGAGACCCAGTACTTC. Variable domain in full (rest from reference TRBV5-1 and TRBJ2-5): KAGVTQTPRYLIKTRGQQVTLSCSPISGHRSVSWYQQTPGQGLQFLFEYFSETQRNKGNFPGRFSGRQFSNSRSEMNVSTLELGDSALYLCASSLFTGDQETQYFGPGTRLLVL.

In this sample, this clone turned up a few times. The chain has TRBV18 and TRBJ2-2; tentatively, D is TRBD1 (6 bases). The CDR3 sequence is 16 residues long. Germline CDR1 and CDR2: KGHSH and LQKENI. The V end lost 6 bases, the J end lost 0 bases, and 14 bases lay between the germline ends. The chain's CDR3 is CASSTGQPSNTGELFF. CDR3 coding DNA: TGTGCCAGCTCGACAGGACAACCTTCGAACACCGGGGAGCTGTTTTTT.

The V and J genes are TRBV6-5 and TRBJ2-4, with D perhaps TRBD1 (6 bases). The V gene lost 4 bases and the J gene lost 7 bases, with 17 bases spanning the gap. Germline assignment: CDR1 MNHEY and CDR2 SVGAGI. This CDR3 is 15 amino acids long. The chain's CDR3 is CASSSLTGRSNIQYF. The CDR3 bases are TGTGCCAGCAGTTCACTCACAGGGCGGTCGAACATTCAGTACTTC.

On this clone: One end of the junction varies from germline; a read error may be responsible. The chain uses TRBV11-3 and TRBJ1-2, with D possibly TRBD1 on 6 matching bases. CDR1 and CDR2 from the germline V gene are SGHNT and YENEEA. The CDR3 extends over 14 amino acids. The CDR3 DNA reads TGTGCCAGCAGCCTGGGACACGGCTCCTATGACTACACCTTC. Amino acid sequence: CASSLGHGSYDYTF. Using reference TRBV11-3 and TRBJ1-2 for the parts outside the CDR3, the full variable domain is EAGVVQSPRYKIIEKKQPVAFWCNPISGHNTLYWYLQNLGQGPELLIRYENEEAVDDSQLPKDRFSAERLKGVDSTLKIQPAELGDSAVYLCASSLGHGSYDYTFGSGTRLTVV.

The chain couples TRBV4-3 to TRBJ2-3; perhaps TRBD2 as D (6 bases). V was shortened by 5 bases and J by 0 bases, with 6 bases between the two germline ends. CDR3 length equals 13 residues. In germline, CDR1 is LGHNA, CDR2 YSLEER. CDR3 protein: CASSGTSTDTQYF. CDR3 sequence (DNA): TGCGCCAGCAGCGGGACTAGCACAGATACGCAGTATTTT.

CDR3: CASSPGTGEWEQFF. The DNA for the CDR3 is TGTGCCAGCAGCCCCGGGACAGGGGAATGGGAGCAGTTCTTC. This chain connects TRBV5-6 to TRBJ2-1; 10 bases map to TRBD1. Germline CDR1 reads SGHDT; CDR2 reads YYEEEE. After removal of 4 bases from V and 10 bases from J, the junction contained 8 bases not matched to a gene. The CDR3 is 14 amino acids.

This chain joins TRBV11-2 and TRBJ2-1; 11 bases agree with TRBD1. Germline V gene lookup returns CDR1 SGHAT and CDR2 FQNNGV. V trimming: 5 bases; J trimming: 10 bases; junction bases outside the gene matches: 10. There are 15 residues in the CDR3. In nucleotides, the CDR3 is TGTGCCAGCAGCAGACCCGGGACAGGGGGAGGAGAGCAGTTCTTC. It is translated as CASSRPGTGGGEQFF.

The V and J genes are TRBV4-1 and TRBJ2-3; perhaps TRBD2 as D (6 bases). CDR1 MGHRA and CDR2 YSYEKL come from the germline V gene. This CDR3 spans 12 amino acids. V was pared by 2 bases and J by 11 bases, with 11 bases between. The CDR3 region is CASSQMGGKQYF. As DNA, the CDR3 is TGCGCCAGCAGCCAAATGGGGGGAAAGCAGTATTTT.

V and J are TRBV12-5 and TRBJ1-1, with unresolved D. The V and J ends lost 7 bases and 8 bases respectively, with 14 bases between them. Germline V CDR1 and CDR2: LGHNT, FRNRAP. There are 12 residues in the CDR3. For the CDR3, the DNA is TGTGCTAGTGTTAATACCGGGTCCGAAGCTTTCTTT. Translated, it gives CASVNTGSEAFF.

The V call is TRBV6-6, the J call TRBJ2-1, with 12 bases identical to TRBD2. This CDR3 has 13 amino acids. Germline V lookup: CDR1 MNHNY, CDR2 SVGAGI (reference sequence). The V and J ends lost 6 bases and 16 bases, in that order; junction bases with no gene match: 10. DNA of the CDR3: TGTGCCAGCAGCCAGACTAGCGGGGGTTGGTTCTTCTTC. Protein product: CASSQTSGGWFFF.

This clone was counted at least ten times. The CDR3 coding sequence is TGTGCCAGCAGCTCTCGAGGGACAGGGATTCAAGAGACCCAGTACTTC. Its translation: CASSSRGTGIQETQYF. The rearrangement uses TRBV28 and TRBJ2-5; 9 positions agree with TRBD1. CDR1 MDHEN and CDR2 SYDVKM come from the germline V gene. This CDR3 region has 16 residues. Trimming took 6 bases from V and 2 from J; bases not matched to a gene: 10.

The rearrangement joins TRBV23-1 to TRBJ2-3, with 7 bases that match TRBD1. TRBV23-1 is filed as an ORF, its function uncertain. V was pared by 0 bases and J by 0 bases, with 9 bases of the junction left unmatched. CDR3 length equals 18 residues. Here the CDR3 DNA reads TGCGCCAGCAGTCAATCCCCCCCGACAGGGATTAGCACAGATACGCAGTATTTT. It encodes CASSQSPPTGISTDTQYF.

A few counts support this clone. The V gene is TRBV5-6, the J gene TRBJ2-5, with D possibly TRBD1 on 6 matching bases. Germline V gene sequence: CDR1 SGHDT, CDR2 YYEEEE. V dropped 0 bases and J dropped 5 bases, with 8 bases sitting between them. This CDR3 spans 13 amino acids. The CDR3 DNA reads as TGTGCCAGCAGCTTGGACAGGGTGGAGACCCAGTACTTC. Its translation: CASSLDRVETQYF.

This sequence joins TRBV7-9 and TRBJ2-7, with 7 bases matching TRBD2. Germline V gene data show CDR1 as SEHNR and CDR2 as FQNEAQ (reference sequence). The CDR3 is made up of 14 amino acids. With 4 bases clipped from V and 2 bases from J, the junction kept 5 bases outside the gene matches. CDR3 sequence: CASSSRDYPYEQYF. In DNA form, the CDR3 reads TGTGCCAGCAGCTCCCGGGACTACCCCTACGAGCAGTACTTC.

The chain links TRBV5-1 to TRBJ2-1; 7 nucleotides agree with TRBD1. In germline, CDR1 is SGHRS, CDR2 YFSETQ. CDR3 size: 16 residues. With V trimmed by 4 bases and J by 0 bases, 7 bases remained unmatched. The CDR3 is CASSNTGAFSYNEQFF. CDR3 bases: TGCGCCAGCAGCAACACAGGGGCCTTCTCCTACAATGAGCAGTTCTTC.

This chain links TRBV28 with TRBJ1-3; D unclear. The CDR3 consists of 15 residues. Germline assignment: CDR1 MDHEN and CDR2 SYDVKM. The V gene lost 5 bases and the J gene lost 4 bases, with 15 bases spanning the gap. The CDR3 sequence is CASSTEGSSGNTIYF. The CDR3 DNA follows: TGTGCCAGCAGTACGGAGGGTAGTTCAGGAAACACCATATATTTT.

The V call is TRBV7-6, the J call TRBJ2-3, with TRBD1 identical over 9 bases. V lost 5 bases, J lost 4 bases, and 10 bases stayed unmatched. The CDR3 has 16 residues. CDR1 is SGHVS and CDR2 is FNYEAQ in the germline V gene. CDR3 coding DNA: TGTGCCAGCAGCCCGAGACCGGGACAGGGAGCAGATACGCAGTATTTT. Amino acid sequence: CASSPRPGQGADTQYF.

J is TRBJ2-1 and V is TRBV25-1; 14 nucleotides match TRBD2. Germline CDR1 is MGHDK and CDR2 is SYGVNS. This CDR3 has 15 amino acids. V was pared by 6 bases and J by 4 bases, with 2 bases of the junction left unmatched. CDR3 region: CASSGLAGGYNEQFF. DNA of the CDR3: TGTGCCAGCAGCGGACTAGCGGGAGGATACAATGAGCAGTTCTTC.

The chain recombines TRBV7-9 with TRBJ1-1, with unresolved D. The CDR3 totals 13 residues. The V gene's germline CDR1 is SEHNR and CDR2 FQNEAQ (reference sequence). V lost 6 bases and J lost 2, with 10 bases in between. The CDR3 coding sequence is TGTGCCAGCAGGGCTGTCCTTAACACTGAAGCTTTCTTT. It codes for CASRAVLNTEAFF.

V usage is TRBV28 and J usage is TRBJ1-6, with 8 bases lining up with TRBD1. Germline V gene sequence: CDR1 MDHEN, CDR2 SYDVKM. V was clipped by 3 bases and J by 7 bases; unmatched bases: 5. The CDR3 extends over 15 amino acids. The CDR3 sequence is CASSFNRGSNSPLHF. Here the CDR3 DNA reads TGTGCCAGCAGTTTTAACAGGGGGTCCAATTCACCCCTCCACTTT.

This clone has a handful of counts. V gene TRBV5-1 combines with J gene TRBJ2-2; no clear D gene. The CDR3 sequence is 13 residues long. From germline, CDR1 is SGHRS and CDR2 YFSETQ. V lost 0 bases and J 3 bases, leaving 3 bases between the germline ends. The chain's CDR3 is CASSLADTGELFF. The CDR3, as DNA: TGCGCCAGCAGCTTGGCTGACACCGGGGAGCTGTTTTTT. Combining the CDR3 with reference TRBV5-1 and TRBJ2-2 gives the whole variable domain KAGVTQTPRYLIKTRGQQVTLSCSPISGHRSVSWYQQTPGQGLQFLFEYFSETQRNKGNFPGRFSGRQFSNSRSEMNVSTLELGDSALYLCASSLADTGELFFGEGSRLTVL.

The rearrangement links TRBV7-2 to TRBJ2-1; TRBD2 matches 15 bases. The CDR3 totals 17 residues. Unmatched junction bases numbered 7, after V lost 5 bases and J lost 5 bases. Per the germline V gene, CDR1 is SGHTA and CDR2 is FQGNSA. This chain's CDR3 is CASSPGLAGGYHNEQFF. DNA for the CDR3: TGTGCCAGCAGCCCAGGACTAGCGGGAGGGTACCACAATGAGCAGTTCTTC.

V gene TRBV27 combines with J gene TRBJ1-5; no definite D call. The CDR3 covers 14 residues. The V end lost 3 bases, the J end lost 7 bases, and 13 bases lay between the germline ends. Germline CDR1 MNHEY, CDR2 SMNVEV (reference sequence). The CDR3 DNA reads as TGTGCCAGCAGTTTCTTCGGGGAAGGCCAGCCCCAGCATTTT. Translating gives CASSFFGEGQPQHF.

V is TRBV4-1 and J is TRBJ2-1; 9 bases fit TRBD2. The ends lost 1 base at V and 0 bases at J; junction bases unmatched: 13. The germline V gene encodes CDR1 MGHRA and CDR2 YSYEKL. The CDR3 runs to 20 residues. The chain's CDR3 is CASSQVAGGPRVPSYNEQFF. CDR3 bases: TGCGCCAGCAGCCAAGTGGCGGGAGGGCCCAGAGTGCCCTCCTACAATGAGCAGTTCTTC.

This rearrangement joins TRBV7-2 to TRBJ2-7; 7 positions match TRBD1. CDR3 size: 13 residues. Germline V gene sequence: CDR1 SGHTA, CDR2 FQGNSA. With 5 bases clipped from V and 4 bases from J, the junction kept 5 bases outside the gene matches. CDR3 amino acids: CASSPDRDYEQYF. In DNA form, the CDR3 reads TGTGCCAGCAGCCCTGACAGGGATTACGAGCAGTACTTC. Based on the CDR3 plus reference TRBV7-2 and TRBJ2-7, the full variable domain is GAGVSQSPSNKVTEKGKDVELRCDPISGHTALYWYRQSLGQGLEFLIYFQGNSAPDKSGLPSDRFSAERTGGSVSTLTIQRTQQEDSAVYLCASSPDRDYEQYFGPGTRLTVT.